The 20 T cell receptor beta chains given below trace back to one sample, sequenced in a study of CD8+ T cells in alopecia areata. Treatment meaning: oral pan-JAK inhibitor, 5-10 mg twice daily. In each case, RNA was isolated and then reverse transcribed into cDNA as the sequencing template. TCRdb's table, derived via immunoSEQ multiplex PCR, lists solely in-frame clones and lacks some. The table has 200,000 or so clones, around 43% seen once. Sequencing used CD4+ T cells sorted from blood, obtained around week 37, from a patient treated with tofacitinib. Source of these receptors: a human donor with alopecia areata.

The chain carries TRBV11-2 and TRBJ1-1, with D tentatively TRBD1 (6 bases). The CDR3 has 14 amino acids. Germline CDR1 and CDR2: SGHAT and FQNNGV. V shed 1 base and J shed 1 base, with 7 bases lying between them. CDR3 nucleotide sequence: TGTGCCAGCAGCTTAGGCAGGGGGAACACTGAAGCTTTCTTT. Protein sequence: CASSLGRGNTEAFF.

V usage is TRBV9 and J usage is TRBJ1-2; 9 bases align to TRBD1. Unmatched junction bases numbered 13, after V lost 3 bases and J lost 7 bases. CDR3 size: 16 residues. The germline CDR1 and CDR2 sequences are SGDLS and YYNGEE. The CDR3 loop reads CASSGPGTGSVSGYTF. As DNA, the CDR3 is TGTGCCAGCAGCGGTCCCGGGACAGGGTCCGTTTCTGGCTACACCTTC.

V usage is TRBV7-9 and J usage is TRBJ2-7; TRBD1 matches 10 bases. Germline assignment: CDR1 SEHNR and CDR2 FQNEAQ (reference sequence). Trimming took 3 bases from V and 10 from J; bases not matched to a gene: 9. This CDR3 spans 14 amino acids. This CDR3 reads CASSFWGQGQTQYF. The CDR3 bases are TGTGCCAGCAGCTTTTGGGGACAGGGGCAAACCCAGTACTTC.

This clone appeared many times. CDR3: CASSLAPGLAGVSEQYF. Written as DNA, the CDR3 is TGTGCCAGCAGCTTAGCCCCCGGACTAGCGGGAGTAAGCGAGCAGTACTTC. The chain couples TRBV7-9 to TRBJ2-7; 13 bases match TRBD2. The CDR3 runs 17 residues. The germline V gene has CDR1 SEHNR and CDR2 FQNEAQ (reference sequence). V gave up 0 bases and J gave up 6 bases; unmatched junction bases: 8. The variable domain in full, with the rest retrieved from reference TRBV7-9 and TRBJ2-7, is DTGVSQNPRHKITKRGQNVTFRCDPISEHNRLYWYRQTLGQGPEFLTYFQNEAQLEKSRLLSDRFSAERPKGSFSTLEIQRTEQGDSAMYLCASSLAPGLAGVSEQYFGPGTRLTVT.

The chain couples TRBV6-1 to TRBJ2-5, with TRBD2 matching 10 bases. CDR3 length: 15 amino acids. The V segment lost 8 bases and the J segment 2 bases; nucleotides outside the gene matches: 8. Germline-derived CDR1 and CDR2 are MNHNS and SASEGT. The CDR3 DNA is TGTGCCAGCGCACTAGCGGGAACTTTACAAGAGACCCAGTACTTC. It specifies CASALAGTLQETQYF.

V and J are TRBV6-6 and TRBJ1-3, with no clear D. Germline V lookup: CDR1 MNHNY, CDR2 SVGAGI (reference sequence). The CDR3 runs 13 residues. The V end was cut by 2 bases, the J end by 2 bases, with 4 bases between. In DNA form, the CDR3 reads TGTGCCAGCAGTTACGGTCCTGGAAACACCATATATTTT. It yields the protein CASSYGPGNTIYF.

The chain couples TRBV5-1 to TRBJ2-1; 14 bases align to TRBD2. CDR3 length: 14 amino acids. Germline V gene sequence: CDR1 SGHRS, CDR2 YFSETQ. Germline trimming cut 2 bases from V and 9 bases from J; bases unmatched to any gene: 1. DNA for the CDR3: TGCGCCAGCAGCTTTGGGACTAGCGGGGGTGAGCAGTTCTTC. Its translation: CASSFGTSGGEQFF.

The CDR3 region is CASSQRTGGEKLFF. CDR3 coding DNA: TGCGCCAGCAGCCAAAGGACGGGGGGTGAAAAACTGTTTTTT. The V call is TRBV4-1, the J call TRBJ1-4, with D tentatively TRBD1 (5 bases). Germline loops: CDR1 MGHRA, CDR2 YSYEKL. The V end lost 2 bases, the J end lost 7 bases, and 11 bases lay between the germline ends. This CDR3 comprises 14 residues.

Concerning this clone itself: Other DNA sequences in this specimen translate into the identical CDR3. The chain has TRBV5-1 and TRBJ1-4, with 7 positions matching TRBD1. CDR1 is SGHRS, CDR2 YFSETQ, per germline. The CDR3 totals 15 residues. V shed 0 bases, J shed 7 bases, and the junction held 6 bases outside the gene matches. Written as DNA, the CDR3 is TGCGCCAGCAGCTTGGAAGGGGGCGAGGGTGAAAAACTGTTTTTT. Translating gives CASSLEGGEGEKLFF.

This clone was recorded a few times. The chain uses TRBV5-1 and TRBJ1-5, with 8 bases identical to TRBD1. V lost 0 bases, J lost 5 bases, and 1 base stayed unmatched. This CDR3 has 14 amino acids. Germline CDR1 reads SGHRS; CDR2 reads YFSETQ. Here the CDR3 reads CASSLAGGHQPQHF. The CDR3 DNA reads TGCGCCAGCAGCTTGGCAGGGGGCCATCAGCCCCAGCATTTT.

V gene TRBV4-3 combines with J gene TRBJ1-1, with 7 nucleotides matching TRBD1. The germline V gene has CDR1 LGHNA and CDR2 YSLEER. V lost 4 bases, J lost 1 base, and 3 bases stayed unmatched. CDR3 size: 14 residues. The CDR3 spells CASSRRTGNTEAFF. CDR3 DNA sequence: TGCGCCAGCAGCCGGCGGACAGGGAACACTGAAGCTTTCTTT.

CDR3 DNA sequence: TGTGCCAGCAGTGAATATTCTACCCGGGGGACCCAGTACTTC. Translating it yields CASSEYSTRGTQYF. V usage is TRBV25-1 and J usage is TRBJ2-5, with D possibly TRBD2 on 5 matching bases. The germline CDR1 and CDR2 sequences are MGHDK and SYGVNS. V was pared by 0 bases and J by 7 bases, with 12 bases between. CDR3 length: 14 residues.

The chain carries TRBV29-1 and TRBJ2-1, with D unclear. CDR1 is SQVTM and CDR2 is ANQGSEA in the germline V gene. The V end was cut by 2 bases, the J end by 10 bases, with 15 bases between. The CDR3 contains 13 residues. The DNA of the CDR3 is TGCAGCGTTGAACAAACTATCCACGGGGAGCAGTTCTTC. Its translation: CSVEQTIHGEQFF.

V usage is TRBV11-2 and J usage is TRBJ2-2; no firm D call. Trimming shortened V by 5 bases and J by 4 bases, and 11 bases separated the two germline ends. The CDR3 runs to 14 residues. Germline CDR1 is SGHAT and CDR2 is FQNNGV. CDR3 sequence: CASSPYRGTGELFF. The CDR3 DNA sequence: TGTGCCAGCAGCCCGTACCGAGGCACCGGGGAGCTGTTTTTT. The full variable domain, rest sourced from reference TRBV11-2 and TRBJ2-2, is EAGVAQSPRYKIIEKRQSVAFWCNPISGHATLYWYQQILGQGPKLLIQFQNNGVVDDSQLPKDRFSAERLKGVDSTLKIQPAKLEDSAVYLCASSPYRGTGELFFGEGSRLTVL.

This clone was recorded a few times. This chain connects TRBV28 to TRBJ2-7, with unresolved D. Germline CDR1 is MDHEN and CDR2 is SYDVKM. The CDR3 spans 11 residues. Trimming took off 7 bases at V and 6 bases at J, with 10 bases between the two ends. CDR3 sequence: CASTTRFEQYF. The CDR3 DNA follows: TGTGCCAGCACGACGAGGTTCGAGCAGTACTTC.

The gene calls are TRBV7-3 and TRBJ2-6; D is undetermined. V gave up 1 base and J gave up 1 base, with 5 bases separating them. The CDR3 covers 15 residues. CDR1 is SGHTA and CDR2 is FQGTGA in the germline V gene. CDR3 nucleotide sequence: TGTGCCAGCAGCTTAAGGTCGTCTGGGGCCAACGTCCTGACTTTC. Protein sequence: CASSLRSSGANVLTF.

This chain connects TRBV19 to TRBJ2-7; D may be TRBD2 (6 bases). V was trimmed by 7 bases and J by 2 bases, leaving 15 bases between them. The CDR3 sequence is 14 residues long. Germline values: CDR1 LNHDA, CDR2 SQIVND (reference sequence). The CDR3 here is CASKFGTEAYEQYF. CDR3 sequence (DNA): TGTGCCAGTAAATTCGGGACTGAGGCCTACGAGCAGTACTTC. Variable domain in full (rest from reference TRBV19 and TRBJ2-7): DGGITQSPKYLFRKEGQNVTLSCEQNLNHDAMYWYRQDPGQGLRLIYYSQIVNDFQKGDIAEGYSVSREKKESFPLTVTSAQKNPTAFYLCASKFGTEAYEQYFGPGTRLTVT.

The genes are TRBV15 and TRBJ1-5; D unresolved. The CDR3 sequence is 16 residues long. Trimming stripped 5 bases from V and 0 bases from J, with 14 bases between. CDR1 is LNHNV and CDR2 is YYDKDF in the germline V gene (reference sequence). CDR3 sequence reads: CATSVSRSFSNQPQHF. The CDR3 bases are TGTGCCACCAGCGTGTCTCGCAGTTTTAGCAATCAGCCCCAGCATTTT.

This sequence joins TRBV7-9 and TRBJ2-1; 11 bases match TRBD2. This CDR3 is built from 17 residues. V shed 8 bases, J shed 7 bases, and the junction held 16 bases outside the gene matches. Germline V gene lookup returns CDR1 SEHNR and CDR2 FQNEAQ (reference sequence). The CDR3 is CASAPLLTSGRQNEQFF. The CDR3 nucleotides are TGTGCCAGCGCCCCACTACTCACTAGCGGGAGACAAAATGAGCAGTTCTTC.

This clone has just a few counts. The chain joins TRBV29-1 to TRBJ2-2; 11 positions agree with TRBD2. Trimming at V came to 5 bases and at J to 5 bases, leaving 4 bases not matched to a gene. Germline V gives CDR1 SQVTM, CDR2 ANQGSEA. The CDR3 consists of 14 residues. The DNA for the CDR3 is TGCAGCGTTAGCCCTAGCGGGGGGACCGGGGAGCTGTTTTTT. Translation gives CSVSPSGGTGELFF.